This T cell receptor beta chain was obtained from a study of PD-L1 blockade in urothelial cancer. Study-wide results and caveats: Durable benefit was linked to greater 3-week expansion of tumor-associated blood clones.

The germline V gene has CDR1 KGHSY and CDR2 FQNENV. V lost 4 bases, J lost 2 bases, and 20 bases lay in between. The CDR3 totals 17 residues. Specified time point: pretreatment peripheral blood. As for this clone: Its antigen is still unknown.

Some clones are missing from TCRdb's copy, which holds only in-frame ones; the method was immunoSEQ multiplex PCR. In the table there are tens of thousands of clones, 91% of which are singletons. The receptor comes from a woman aged 55-75 years with urothelial cancer. Specimen: PBMCs, collected around atezolizumab (anti-PD-L1) treatment. The chain employs TRBV16 and TRBJ1-2, with a tentative D call TRBD1 (5 bases). The CDR3 nucleotides are TGTGCCAGCAGCCTCCGTTCAGGGTCGACCAAAAACTATGGCTACACCTTC. Protein: CASSLRSGSTKNYGYTF.